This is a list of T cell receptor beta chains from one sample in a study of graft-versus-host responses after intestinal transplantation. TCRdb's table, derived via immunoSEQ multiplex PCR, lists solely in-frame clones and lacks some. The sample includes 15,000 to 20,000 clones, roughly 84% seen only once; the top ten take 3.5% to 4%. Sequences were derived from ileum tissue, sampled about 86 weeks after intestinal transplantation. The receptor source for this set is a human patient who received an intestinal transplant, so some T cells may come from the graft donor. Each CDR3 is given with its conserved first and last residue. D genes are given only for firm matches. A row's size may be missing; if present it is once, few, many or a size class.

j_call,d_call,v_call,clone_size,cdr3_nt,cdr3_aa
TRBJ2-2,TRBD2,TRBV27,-,TGTGCCAGCAGGACTAGCGGGGTGAACACCGGGGAGCTGTTTTTT,CASRTSGVNTGELFF
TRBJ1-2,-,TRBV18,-,TGTGCCAGCTCTCCTAAAGGGATAAACTATGGCTACACCTTC,CASSPKGINYGYTF
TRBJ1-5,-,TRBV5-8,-,TGTGCCAGCAGCTTGCTGTTCCAGCCCCAGCATTTT,CASSLLFQPQHF
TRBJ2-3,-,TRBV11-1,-,TGTGCCAGCAGCTTCCGTACTAACACAGATACGCAGTATTTT,CASSFRTNTDTQYF
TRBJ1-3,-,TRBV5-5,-,TGTGCCAGCAGTCCTACGGACTCAACTGGAAACACCATATATTTT,CASSPTDSTGNTIYF
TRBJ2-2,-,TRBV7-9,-,TGTGCCAGCAGCTTATGGCAGGGGCCTAAAGTCACCGGGGAGCTGTTTTTT,CASSLWQGPKVTGELFF
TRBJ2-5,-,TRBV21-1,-,TGTGCCAGCAGCAAAGAGAAACAAGAGACCCAGTACTTC,CASSKEKQETQYF
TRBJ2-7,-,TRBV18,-,TGTGCCAGCTCACCAGGGACGGACTCCTACGAGCAGTACTTC,CASSPGTDSYEQYF
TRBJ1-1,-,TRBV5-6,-,TGTGCCAGCAGCTTCCAATACCACACTGAAGCTTTCTTT,CASSFQYHTEAFF
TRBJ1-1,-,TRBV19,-,TGTGCCAGTAATGGCCGTACTGAAGCTTTCTTT,CASNGRTEAFF
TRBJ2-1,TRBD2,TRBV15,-,TGTGCCACCAGCAGAGATCATGGGACTAGTAACAATGAGCAGTTCTTC,CATSRDHGTSNNEQFF
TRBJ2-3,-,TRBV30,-,TGTGCCTGGAGTACCATGGGAGATACGCAGTATTTT,CAWSTMGDTQYF
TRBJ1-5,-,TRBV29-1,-,TGCAGCGTTGCAGATCATGGTCAGCCCCAGCATTTT,CSVADHGQPQHF
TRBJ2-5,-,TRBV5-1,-,TGCGCCAGCAGCCCAAGACAGAAAGTCCAAGAGACCCAGTACTTC,CASSPRQKVQETQYF
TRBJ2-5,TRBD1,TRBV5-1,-,TGCGCCAGCAGCCCCCGGACAGGGGGCACAGAGACCCAGTACTTC,CASSPRTGGTETQYF
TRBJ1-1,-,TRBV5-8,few,TGTGCCAGCAGCTTACCGCACACTGAAGCTTTCTTT,CASSLPHTEAFF
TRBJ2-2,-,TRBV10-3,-,TGTGCCATCGGGAGGCAGGTTTCGAACACCGGGGAGCTGTTTTTT,CAIGRQVSNTGELFF
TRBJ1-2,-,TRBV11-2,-,TGTGCCAGCAGCCCCTGGGCAGGGACTAACTATGGCTACACCTTC,CASSPWAGTNYGYTF
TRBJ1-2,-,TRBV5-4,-,TGTGCCAGCAGCTTGGCCGGCCAGGTAGCTAACTATGGCTACACCTTC,CASSLAGQVANYGYTF
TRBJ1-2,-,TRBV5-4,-,TGTGCCAGCACCCTCTTGGGGGGAAATGGCTACACCTTC,CASTLLGGNGYTF
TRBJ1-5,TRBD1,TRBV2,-,TGTGCCAGCAGGAGTCAGGGGGCTGGCAATCAGCCCCAGCATTTT,CASRSQGAGNQPQHF
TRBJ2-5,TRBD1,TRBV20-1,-,TGCAGTGTAGGGGGCGCGGAGACCCAGTACTTC,CSVGGAETQYF
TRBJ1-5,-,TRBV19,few,TGTGCCAGTAGTATACAGGGAACGGAGCCCCAGCATTTT,CASSIQGTEPQHF
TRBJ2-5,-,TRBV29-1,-,TGCAGCTTTCAGGGTTTAGAGGAGACCCAGTACTTC,CSFQGLEETQYF
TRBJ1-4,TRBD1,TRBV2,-,TGTGCCAGCAGTGAAAGGTTTCACAGGGGAACTAATGAAAAACTGTTTTTT,CASSERFHRGTNEKLFF